This is a list of T cell receptor beta chains from one sample in a study of cytomegalovirus exposure and HLA in healthy donors. This table comes from immunoSEQ multiplex PCR, and its TCRdb copy is limited to in-frame clones, with some not included. Of 55,000 to 80,000 clones listed, roughly 78% were seen once; the top ten hold roughly 2%. The sequencing input was PBMCs. These receptors were collected from a man aged 18 to 35 in good health and CMV-seronegative. The CDR3 runs from the conserved cysteine through the conserved F or W. D genes are given only for firm matches. Some rows have no size entry. The others give once, few or many, or a class for an expanded clone.

abundance	v_gene	d_gene	j_gene	CDR3nt	CDR3aa
few	TRBV5-1	TRBD2	TRBJ2-5	TGCGCCAGCAGCTTCTTCAGTAGCGGGAGCGCGGAGACCCAGTACTTC	CASSFFSSGSAETQYF
once	TRBV6-5	NA	TRBJ2-7	TGTGCCAGCTCTCGACTCCTGAACTACGAGCAGTACTTC	CASSRLLNYEQYF
NA	TRBV28	TRBD2	TRBJ2-3	TGTGCCAGCAGTTCTCCTACTAGCGGGAGGGCCTCCCAGGGGGAAGATACGCAGTATTTT	CASSSPTSGRASQGEDTQYF
NA	TRBV29-1	NA	TRBJ1-3	TGCAGCGTTGAAGACGTGAAGCCGGGAAACACCATATATTTT	CSVEDVKPGNTIYF
once	TRBV18	NA	TRBJ2-7	TGTGACAGCTCACCACTTCGGGGTCTCCCCTACTACGAGCAGTACTTC	CDSSPLRGLPYYEQYF
once	TRBV28	NA	TRBJ1-6	TGTGCCAGCAGTTTATTATGGGCAGCCCGCGATTCACCCCTCCACTTT	CASSLLWAARDSPLHF
NA	TRBV7-2	NA	TRBJ2-7	TGTGCCAGCATCCAGGGGCGTGAGCAGTACTTC	CASIQGREQYF
NA	TRBV5-6	NA	TRBJ2-7	TGTGCCAGCAGCTTGGCCCAGATCTACGAGCAGTACTTC	CASSLAQIYEQYF
NA	TRBV5-5	TRBD1	TRBJ1-2	TGTGCCAGCAGCTCTCCGGGACAGGGAACTTATGGCTACACCTTC	CASSSPGQGTYGYTF
once	TRBV11-2	NA	TRBJ1-4	TGTGCCAGCAGATCGGGGGTAGCTGAAAAACTGTTTTTT	CASRSGVAEKLFF
NA	TRBV7-3	NA	TRBJ2-6	TGTGCCAGCAGCTCAGGGTACCCCAAAGGGGCCAACGTCCTGACTTTC	CASSSGYPKGANVLTF
NA	TRBV4-1	NA	TRBJ1-6	TGCGCCAGCAGCCAAGTTCCCGGGTCTAGCTCCTATAATTCACCCCTCCACTTT	CASSQVPGSSSYNSPLHF
NA	TRBV5-1	NA	TRBJ2-5	TGCGCCAGCAGTAGGAGTTACCAAGAGACCCAGTACTTC	CASSRSYQETQYF
NA	TRBV29-1	NA	TRBJ2-5	TGCAGCGTTGGTTTCGGGGGAACCCAAGAGACCCAGTACTTC	CSVGFGGTQETQYF
NA	TRBV6-5	NA	TRBJ1-6	TGTGCCAGCAATCCTAGACAGAATTCACCCCTCCACTTT	CASNPRQNSPLHF
once	TRBV21-1	NA	TRBJ1-4	TGTGCCAGCAGTATCCGACAAGGAACAACTAATGAAAAACTGTTTTTT	CASSIRQGTTNEKLFF
few	TRBV5-6	NA	TRBJ2-7	TGTGCCAGCAGCTTGGCGGTAGGGGCAGCCTACGAGCAGTACTTC	CASSLAVGAAYEQYF
NA	TRBV6-6	NA	TRBJ1-1	TGTGCCAGCAGTTACTCGTCGTCAGCTTTCTTT	CASSYSSSAFF
NA	TRBV5-1	NA	TRBJ2-7	TGCGCCAGCAGCTTGACAGACCTATCCTACGAGCAGTACTTC	CASSLTDLSYEQYF
NA	TRBV7-2	TRBD2	TRBJ2-1	TGTGCCAGCAGCCTGGGACTAGCGGGCAAGTACAATGAGCAGTTCTTC	CASSLGLAGKYNEQFF
NA	TRBV11-1	NA	TRBJ2-3	TGTGCCAGCAGCCTCGGGACACTTACCACAGATACGCAGTATTTT	CASSLGTLTTDTQYF
NA	TRBV28	NA	TRBJ1-1	TGTGCCAGCAGTTTGTCCCTCGGTCGATTGAACACTGAAGCTTTCTTT	CASSLSLGRLNTEAFF
few	TRBV7-3	NA	TRBJ2-3	TGTGCCAGCAGCTTAGGAGCAGATACGCAGTATTTT	CASSLGADTQYF
few	TRBV6-1	NA	TRBJ1-5	TGTGCCAGCAGTATCGACAGTTACGTGCCCCAGCATTTT	CASSIDSYVPQHF
NA	TRBV28	NA	TRBJ2-3	TGTGCCAGCAGACCGGGGGGCAGTACAGATACGCAGTATTTT	CASRPGGSTDTQYF
NA	TRBV18	NA	TRBJ2-7	TGTGCCAGCTCACCCTCAACAGGGTGGTTGAACGAGCAGTACTTC	CASSPSTGWLNEQYF
NA	TRBV7-8	TRBD1	TRBJ2-7	TGTGCCACAGGGGGCTCCTACGAGCAGTACTTC	CATGGSYEQYF
NA	TRBV21-1	NA	TRBJ1-5	TGTGCCAGCAGCAAAGGACAGGGCAATCAGCCCCAGCATTTT	CASSKGQGNQPQHF
NA	TRBV7-2	TRBD2	TRBJ2-7	TGTGCCAGCAGCTTCACCGGGACTAGCGGGGTCAGGCCTCACGGGCAGTACTTC	CASSFTGTSGVRPHGQYF
NA	TRBV4-3	NA	TRBJ2-3	TGCGCCAGCAGCCAAGATCTCGGCACAGATACGCAGTATTTT	CASSQDLGTDTQYF
few	TRBV19	NA	TRBJ2-1	TGTGCCAGTAATCCGGCGGCAGGGCTGATCAGCAATGAGCAGTTCTTC	CASNPAAGLISNEQFF
NA	TRBV9	NA	TRBJ2-7	TGTGCCAGCAGCCAAGGGGGGGCGGACGAAGGGGAACAGTACTTC	CASSQGGADEGEQYF
once	TRBV4-3	NA	TRBJ1-3	TGCGCCAGCAGCCAAGGCTTGGCCAGTGGAAACACCATATATTTT	CASSQGLASGNTIYF
NA	TRBV30	NA	TRBJ1-6	TGTGCCTGGTCGGTCCGTTATAATTCACCCCTCCACTTT	CAWSVRYNSPLHF
NA	TRBV21-1	NA	TRBJ2-2	TGTGCCAGCATCGGACAGGGCTACACCGGGGAGCTGTTTTTT	CASIGQGYTGELFF
NA	TRBV6-1	TRBD2	TRBJ2-3	TGTGCCAGCAGTGAAACCCTCCTAGCGGCTAGCACAGATACGCAGTATTTT	CASSETLLAASTDTQYF
NA	TRBV30	NA	TRBJ1-5	TGTGCCTGGAGTGTAGGTCTAGAGGCAGAGAGAATCGCCCAGCATTTT	CAWSVGLEAERIAQHF
NA	TRBV28	NA	TRBJ1-1	TGTGCCAGCCCTTCGGCGGGCGGATCTACTGAAGCTTTCTTT	CASPSAGGSTEAFF
NA	TRBV9	TRBD2	TRBJ2-5	TGTGCCAGCAGCGCGGGGACTAGCAGACAAGAGACCCAGTACTTC	CASSAGTSRQETQYF
NA	TRBV27	NA	TRBJ1-2	TGTGCCAGCAGTTTACAAATGAACTATGGCTACACCTTC	CASSLQMNYGYTF
NA	TRBV13	TRBD2	TRBJ2-5	TGTGCCAGCAGCTTAGGACTAGCGCTACAAGAGACCCAGTACTTC	CASSLGLALQETQYF